This TCR beta chain is from a study of cytomegalovirus exposure and HLA in healthy donors. Study-level points and caveats: A few CMV-associated chains were confirmed in vitro to be specific for CMV antigens.

In this sample, this clone turned up a few times. Its antigen remains unknown. Primers included in the PCR were 60 Vbeta and 13 Jbeta primers. The protocol was immunoSEQ multiplex PCR, while the TCRdb copy is restricted to in-frame clones and leaves out a portion. The sample shows about 190,000 clones, roughly 84% of them seen only once. The germline V gene has CDR1 MDHEN and CDR2 SYDVKM. Trimming cost V 3 bases and J 8 bases, with 16 bases left between them. The CDR3 sequence is 14 residues long. V gene TRBV28 combines with J gene TRBJ1-1, with no clear D. The TCR comes from a boy between 5 and 17 years old in good health and CMV-seronegative. Sample: PBMCs. CDR3 loop: CASSFGSRRAEAFF. As DNA, the CDR3 is TGTGCCAGCAGTTTCGGGAGTAGGCGGGCCGAAGCTTTCTTT. Supplemented by reference TRBV28 and TRBJ1-1, the full variable domain reads DVKVTQSSRYLVKRTGEKVFLECVQDMDHENMFWYRQDPGLGLRLIYFSYDVKMKEKGDIPEGYSVSREKKERFSLILESASTNQTSMYLCASSFGSRRAEAFFGQGTRLTVV.